This is a list of T cell receptor beta chains from one sample in a study of T cell changes during pregnancy in multiple sclerosis. The repertoire was sequenced with immunoSEQ multiplex PCR; TCRdb's copy has only in-frame clones and lacks some. The sample lists under 110,000 clones; more than 85% were seen once. The source material was peripheral blood, sampled in the second trimester of pregnancy. These receptors originate from a female donor with multiple sclerosis, enrolled in a pregnancy study. Each CDR3 is given with its conserved first and last residue.

CDR3aa: CASSLAGQGVNTGELFF; len: 17; v_gene: TRBV5-1
CDR3aa: CASSLAGIYGYTF; len: 13; v_gene: TRBV11-3
CDR3aa: CASSLETGAGNTIYF; len: 15; v_gene: TRBV7-9
CDR3aa: CASSTWDRTQETQYF; len: 15; v_gene: TRBV6-5
CDR3aa: CASYRGSGANVLTF; len: 14; v_gene: TRBV19
CDR3aa: CATSREGTTDEQYF; len: 14; v_gene: TRBV15
CDR3aa: CASSSPVGAMMGEQYF; len: 16; v_gene: TRBV27
CDR3aa: CASSYRRTTSTDTQYF; len: 16; v_gene: TRBV6-5
CDR3aa: CSAVRLAGYNEQFF; len: 14; v_gene: TRBV29-1
CDR3aa: CASSPGQGGNQPQHF; len: 15; v_gene: TRBV5-1
CDR3aa: CASSPLGGYNEKLFF; len: 15; v_gene: TRBV7-9
CDR3aa: CASSLPWTDQETQYF; len: 15; v_gene: TRBV7-9
CDR3aa: CASSRGTGVDIQYF; len: 14; v_gene: TRBV5-5
CDR3aa: CATSRGTSGRYEQYF; len: 15; v_gene: TRBV27
CDR3aa: CASSQDQGTLYEQYF; len: 15; v_gene: TRBV4-3
CDR3aa: CSGSQGEAFF; len: 10; v_gene: TRBV29-1
CDR3aa: CSVVTGDGYTF; len: 11; v_gene: TRBV29-1
CDR3aa: CASSLGGTSGKTDTQYF; len: 17; v_gene: TRBV7-9
CDR3aa: CASSGQGTNLAKNIQYF; len: 17; v_gene: TRBV6-1
CDR3aa: CASRTGDIRWYF; len: 12; v_gene: TRBV27
CDR3aa: CASSSQGMGYEQYF; len: 14; v_gene: TRBV5-1
CDR3aa: CASRDRTGSGGELFF; len: 15; v_gene: TRBV2
CDR3aa: CASSLPGLGYEQYF; len: 14; v_gene: TRBV11-2